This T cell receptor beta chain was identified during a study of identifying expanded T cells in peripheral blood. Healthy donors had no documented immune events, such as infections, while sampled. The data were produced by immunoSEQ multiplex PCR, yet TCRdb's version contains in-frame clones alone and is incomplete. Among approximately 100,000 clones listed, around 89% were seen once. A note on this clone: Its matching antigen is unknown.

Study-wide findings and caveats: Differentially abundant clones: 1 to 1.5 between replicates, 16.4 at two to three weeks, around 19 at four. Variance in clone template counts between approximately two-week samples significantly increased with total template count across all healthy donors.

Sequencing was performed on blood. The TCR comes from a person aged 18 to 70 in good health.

The CDR3 loop reads CASSSFQGSGNTIYF. The DNA of the CDR3 is TGTGCCAGCAGCTCATTCCAGGGTTCGGGAAACACCATATATTTT. This chain joins TRBV9 and TRBJ1-3, with D maybe TRBD1 (5 bases). This CDR3 has 15 residues. The V end lost 4 bases, the J end lost 4 bases, and 15 bases lay between the germline ends. The germline gives CDR1 SGDLS, CDR2 YYNGEE.